This T cell receptor beta chain was sequenced during a study of blood T cell repertoires in COVID-19. As for the study in general: The samples span acute and convalescent COVID-19 from the United States, Italy and Spain. T cells, B-cell-depleted T cells, or PBMCs provided the cDNA or gDNA that served as material.

Original handling: Reference gene primer amplification gave nucleated cell count estimates. Sequencing used immunoSEQ multiplex PCR; TCRdb keeps in-frame clones, though not all of them. The D gene and trimming were derived from the DNA, and the V and J assignments and clone size from that table. Here the sample spans 50,000 to 65,000 clones, approximately 86% being singletons. The CDR3 is 15 residues long. Trimming took 8 bases from V and 0 from J, leaving 14 bases between them. The germline gives CDR1 SNHLY, CDR2 FYNNEI. The rearrangement uses TRBV2 and TRBJ2-1; maybe TRBD2 (6 bases). This clonotype was sampled from a human donor in a cohort sampled during active COVID-19. The sample was peripheral blood. The CDR3 loop is CASRDRGNSYNEQFF. In nucleotides, the CDR3 is TGTGCCAGCCGAGACCGCGGGAACTCCTACAATGAGCAGTTCTTC.